A selection of T cell receptor beta chains follows, all from one sample in a study of blood T cells in healthy people across ages. TCRdb re-derived calls from the 5' RACE reads in MiXCR, one entry per CDR3 protein. There are about 1.1 million distinct CDR3 sequences in the sample; 35% to 40% occur only once, and around 13% lies in the top ten. Sequencing input: blood. These receptors were collected from a man aged 18-30 years in good health. Both conserved end residues are part of each CDR3. A D gene is named only where the DNA matches it firmly. Where a row states a size, it is once, few, many or the class of an expanded clone; other rows omit it.

TRBJ2-2,17,TRBD1,TRBV4-3,-,CASSQEVQGQGTGELFF,TGCGCCAGCAGCCAAGAGGTTCAGGGACAGGGGACCGGGGAGCTGTTTTTT
TRBJ1-1,12,-,TRBV2,-,CASRTSNTEAFF,TGTGCCAGCAGGACTTCGAACACTGAAGCTTTCTTT
TRBJ1-3,14,-,TRBV12-3/TRBV12-4,-,CASRVTGIGNTIYF,TGTGCCAGCAGGGTAACAGGGATAGGAAACACCATATATTTT
TRBJ2-5,14,-,TRBV27,many,CASSPGTPKETQYF,TGTGCCAGCAGTCCCGGGACGCCTAAAGAGACCCAGTACTTC
TRBJ1-2,13,-,TRBV27,few,CASSPRGAGGYTF,TGTGCCAGCAGTCCCAGAGGGGCTGGTGGCTACACCTTC
TRBJ1-2,14,-,TRBV5-1,-,CASSLLEGSRGYTF,TGCGCCAGCAGCTTGTTGGAGGGATCTCGCGGCTACACCTTC
TRBJ2-6,19,-,TRBV10-3,-,CAISERTEPTPSGANVLTF,TGTGCCATCAGTGAGAGGACAGAGCCCACTCCCTCTGGGGCCAACGTCCTGACTTTC
TRBJ1-5,18,-,TRBV12-3/TRBV12-4,-,CASSLGGDPIFSNQPQHF,TGTGCCAGCAGCCTAGGGGGGGACCCTATTTTTAGCAATCAGCCCCAGCATTTT
TRBJ2-3,15,-,TRBV2,few,CASSERQILTDTQYF,TGTGCCAGCAGTGAAAGGCAAATACTCACAGATACGCAGTATTTT
TRBJ2-4,14,-,TRBV12-3/TRBV12-4,-,CASILGVMRQTQYF,-
TRBJ2-5,15,TRBD2,TRBV9,-,CASSVDPGLAGKRYF,TGTGCCAGCAGCGTTGACCCGGGACTAGCAGGGAAGAGGTACTTC
TRBJ2-1,15,-,TRBV7-2,few,CASSLAGISYNEQFF,TGTGCCAGCAGCTTAGCGGGGATTTCCTACAATGAGCAGTTCTTC
TRBJ1-2,16,-,TRBV6-6,few,CASSYSPFRGADGYTF,TGTGCCAGCAGTTACTCACCATTCCGGGGGGCGGATGGCTACACCTTC
TRBJ2-1,14,-,TRBV6-2/TRBV6-3,-,CASIYSSPYNEQFF,TGTGCCAGCATTTACTCGAGCCCCTACAATGAGCAGTTCTTC
TRBJ1-2,13,-,TRBV6-1,-,CASSITPNYGYTF,TGTGCCAGCAGCATTACACCAAACTATGGCTACACCTTC
TRBJ2-7,13,TRBD1,TRBV2,-,CASRGDVGTAQYF,TGTGCCAGCAGAGGAGATGTTGGGACAGCCCAGTACTTC
TRBJ1-1,16,-,TRBV4-3,-,CASSQGGLHMNTEAFF,TGCGCCAGCAGCCAAGGGGGCTTACACATGAACACTGAAGCTTTCTTT
TRBJ1-2,11,-,TRBV20-1,many,CSARDNYGYTF,TGCAGTGCTAGAGATAACTATGGCTACACCTTC
TRBJ2-5,15,TRBD1,TRBV20-1,-,CSATDPGTGLETQYF,TGCAGTGCTACGGATCCGGGGACAGGGTTAGAGACCCAGTACTTC
TRBJ2-1,17,TRBD2,TRBV6-5,few,CASSYSRTSGPYNEQFF,TGTGCCAGCAGTTACTCGAGGACTAGCGGCCCCTACAATGAGCAGTTCTTC
TRBJ2-4,15,-,TRBV21-1,many,CASSKDALAKNIQYF,TGTGCCAGCAGCAAAGATGCCCTAGCCAAAAACATTCAGTACTTC
TRBJ1-1,15,TRBD1,TRBV9,-,CASSGRNRGNTEAFF,TGTGCCAGCAGCGGACGGAACAGGGGGAACACTGAAGCTTTCTTT
TRBJ1-1,12,-,TRBV20-1,-,CSSLRMNTEAFF,TGCAGTTCTTTACGGATGAACACTGAAGCTTTCTTT
TRBJ1-2,14,-,TRBV9,-,CASSVVASNYGYTF,TGTGCCAGCAGCGTAGTGGCCTCTAACTATGGCTACACCTTC
TRBJ2-1,19,TRBD2,TRBV2,few,CASSDPATLLAGNYNEQFF,TGTGCCAGCAGTGACCCAGCAACCTTACTAGCGGGGAACTACAATGAGCAGTTCTTC
TRBJ1-2,13,-,TRBV6-5,-,CASSDSMGYGYTF,TGTGCCAGCAGTGACTCAATGGGATATGGCTACACCTTC
TRBJ2-5,13,-,TRBV20-1,few,CSATGTDEETQYF,TGCAGTGCCACCGGGACGGATGAAGAGACCCAGTACTTC
TRBJ1-5,14,-,TRBV12-3/TRBV12-4,-,CASSSRGRNQPQHF,TGTGCCAGCAGTTCCAGGGGACGCAATCAGCCCCAGCATTTT
TRBJ1-6,19,-,TRBV4-3,-,CASSRWGLDRSSYNSPLHF,TGCGCCAGCAGCCGTTGGGGGTTGGACAGAAGCTCCTATAATTCACCCCTCCACTTT
TRBJ1-3,14,-,TRBV5-1,-,CASSAGSSGNTIYF,TGCGCCAGCAGCGCCGGGAGCTCTGGAAACACCATATATTTT
TRBJ1-1,15,TRBD1,TRBV10-3,-,CAISGATGGDTEALF,TGTGCCATCAGTGGGGCTACAGGGGGGGACACTGAAGCTTTGTTT
TRBJ2-5,14,-,TRBV5-1,-,CASSAGQYQETQYF,TGCGCCAGCAGCGCCGGACAGTACCAAGAGACCCAGTACTTC
TRBJ2-1,20,TRBD2,TRBV28,few,CASSSYISRETSRSYNEQFF,TGTGCCAGCAGTTCTTATATCTCCCGTGAGACTAGCCGCTCCTACAATGAGCAGTTCTTC
TRBJ1-2,17,TRBD1,TRBV27,-,CASSPLTQDRAQSGYTF,TGTGCCAGCAGTCCTTTAACTCAAGACAGGGCCCAAAGTGGCTACACCTTC
TRBJ1-2,12,TRBD1,TRBV6-6,-,CASRTGGACYTF,TGTGCCAGCAGGACAGGGGGAGCCTGCTACACCTTC
TRBJ1-2,14,-,TRBV29-1,-,CSAEGGSGNYGYTF,TGCAGCGCCGAGGGGGGGTCGGGAAACTATGGCTACACCTTC
TRBJ2-3,15,-,TRBV18,-,CASSSNSIVADTQYF,TGTGCCAGCTCATCAAATTCTATAGTCGCAGATACGCAGTATTTT
TRBJ1-6,15,-,TRBV20-1,-,CSARPLGGVASPLHF,TGCAGTGCTAGACCACTTGGGGGGGTAGCGTCACCCCTCCACTTT
TRBJ1-4,13,-,TRBV20-1,-,CSASTGANEKLFF,TGCAGTGCTTCGACCGGGGCTAATGAAAAACTGTTTTTT
TRBJ1-4,18,-,TRBV5-1,-,CASSLAWGWSATNEKLFF,TGCGCCAGCAGCTTGGCCTGGGGTTGGAGTGCAACTAATGAAAAACTGTTTTTT
TRBJ2-3,9,-,TRBV18,many,CASSHTQYF,TGTGCCAGCTCACATACGCAGTATTTT